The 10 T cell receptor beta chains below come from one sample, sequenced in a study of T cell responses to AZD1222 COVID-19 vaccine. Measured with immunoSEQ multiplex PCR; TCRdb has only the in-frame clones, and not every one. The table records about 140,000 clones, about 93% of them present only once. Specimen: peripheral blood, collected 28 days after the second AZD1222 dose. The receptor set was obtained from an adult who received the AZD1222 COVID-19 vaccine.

CDR3 loop: CASSPGGSSQIEAFF. The CDR3 coding sequence is TGTGCCAGCTCACCTGGGGGGTCCTCACAAATTGAAGCTTTCTTT. The chain employs TRBV18 and TRBJ1-1; D is perhaps TRBD1 (5 bases). The CDR3 contains 15 residues. Deletions cut 3 bases from V and 7 bases from J, with 18 bases between. Looked up from germline, CDR1 is KGHSH and CDR2 is LQKENI. The variable domain in full, with the rest retrieved from reference TRBV18 and TRBJ1-1, is NAGVMQNPRHLVRRRGQEARLRCSPMKGHSHVYWYRQLPEEGLKFMVYLQKENIIDESGMPKERFSAEFPKEGPSILRIQQVVRGDSAAYFCASSPGGSSQIEAFFGQGTRLTVV.

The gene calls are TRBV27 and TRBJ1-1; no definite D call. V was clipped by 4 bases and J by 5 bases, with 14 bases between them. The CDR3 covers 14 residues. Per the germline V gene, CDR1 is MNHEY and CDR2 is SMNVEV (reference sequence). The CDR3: CASSYRVDGTEAFF. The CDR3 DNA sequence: TGTGCCAGCAGTTATCGGGTTGATGGGACTGAAGCTTTCTTT.

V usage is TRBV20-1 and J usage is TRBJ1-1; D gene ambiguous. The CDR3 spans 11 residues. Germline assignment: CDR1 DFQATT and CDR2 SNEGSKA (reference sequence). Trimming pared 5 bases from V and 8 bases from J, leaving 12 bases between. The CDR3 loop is CSASPVSEAFF. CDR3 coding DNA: TGCAGTGCTTCCCCTGTATCGGAAGCTTTCTTT.

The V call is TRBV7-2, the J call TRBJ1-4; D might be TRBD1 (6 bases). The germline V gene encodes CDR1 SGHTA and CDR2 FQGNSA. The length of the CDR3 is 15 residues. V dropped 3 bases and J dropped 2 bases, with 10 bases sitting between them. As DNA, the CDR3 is TGTGCCAGCAGCTTCAGGGGAAATACTAATGAAAAACTGTTTTTT. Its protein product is CASSFRGNTNEKLFF.

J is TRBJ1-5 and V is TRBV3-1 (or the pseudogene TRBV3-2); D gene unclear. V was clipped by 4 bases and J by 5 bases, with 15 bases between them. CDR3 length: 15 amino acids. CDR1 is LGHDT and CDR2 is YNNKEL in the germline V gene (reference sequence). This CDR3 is CASSLGGGRDQPQHF. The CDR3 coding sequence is TGTGCCAGCAGCCTAGGAGGAGGTCGGGATCAGCCCCAGCATTTT.

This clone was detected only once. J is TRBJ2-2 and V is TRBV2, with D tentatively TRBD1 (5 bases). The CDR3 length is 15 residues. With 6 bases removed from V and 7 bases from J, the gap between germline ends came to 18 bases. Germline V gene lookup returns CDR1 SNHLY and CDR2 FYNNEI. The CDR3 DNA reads TGTGCCAGCAGCCGTCCCCAGGGATGGAGCGGGGAGCTGTTTTTT. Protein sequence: CASSRPQGWSGELFF.

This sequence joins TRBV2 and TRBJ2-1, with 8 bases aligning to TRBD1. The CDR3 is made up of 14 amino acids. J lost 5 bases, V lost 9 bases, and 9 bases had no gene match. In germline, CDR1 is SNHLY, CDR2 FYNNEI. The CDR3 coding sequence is TGTGCCAGTCAGCTACAGGGGGGCCACAATGAGCAGTTCTTC. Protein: CASQLQGGHNEQFF.

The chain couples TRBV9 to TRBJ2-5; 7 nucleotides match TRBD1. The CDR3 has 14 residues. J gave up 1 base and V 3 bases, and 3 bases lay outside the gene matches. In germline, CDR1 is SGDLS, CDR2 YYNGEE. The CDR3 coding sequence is TGTGCCAGCAGCGCCGGGACAGTCCAAGAGACCCAGTACTTC. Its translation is CASSAGTVQETQYF.

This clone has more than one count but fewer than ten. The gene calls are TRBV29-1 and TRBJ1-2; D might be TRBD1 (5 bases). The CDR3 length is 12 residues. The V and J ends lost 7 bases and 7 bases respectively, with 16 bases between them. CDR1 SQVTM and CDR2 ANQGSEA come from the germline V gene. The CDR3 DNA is TGCAGCGCCGTTTGGGGGACGGGTGGCTACACCTTC. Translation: CSAVWGTGGYTF.

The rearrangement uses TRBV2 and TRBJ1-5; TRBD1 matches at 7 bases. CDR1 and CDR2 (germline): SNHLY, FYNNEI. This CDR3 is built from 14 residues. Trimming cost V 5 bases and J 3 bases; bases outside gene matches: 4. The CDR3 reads CASSLTGDNQPQHF. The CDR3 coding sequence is TGTGCCAGCAGTTTAACAGGGGACAATCAGCCCCAGCATTTT.